A single sample gave rise to the 24 T cell receptor beta chains below, sequenced in a study of cytomegalovirus exposure and HLA in healthy donors. The PCR employed 60 Vbeta primers together with 13 Jbeta primers. TCRdb keeps only in-frame clones here, not all; method: immunoSEQ multiplex PCR. The table has about 76,000 clones, 79% seen once. The specimen was PBMCs. All receptors come from a man aged 25-45 years in good health and CMV-seronegative.

This sequence joins TRBV7-2 and TRBJ2-7; the D gene is possibly TRBD2 (5 bases). This CDR3 is 14 amino acids long. The V and J ends lost 2 bases and 2 bases respectively, with 10 bases between them. CDR1 and CDR2 (germline): SGHTA, FQGNSA. Here the CDR3 DNA reads TGTGCCAGCAGCTTAACAAACGGGGCCTACGAGCAGTACTTC. Translated: CASSLTNGAYEQYF.

The rearrangement uses TRBV4-3 and TRBJ1-2, with 9 positions matching TRBD1. Germline values: CDR1 LGHNA, CDR2 YSLEER. The CDR3 contains 15 residues. V lost 4 bases, J lost 9 bases, and 12 bases stayed unmatched. The CDR3 protein is CASSLSGTGTFSYTF. In nucleotides, the CDR3 is TGCGCCAGCAGCCTATCCGGGACAGGGACTTTTAGCTACACCTTC.

The V call is TRBV27, the J call TRBJ1-5; D perhaps matches TRBD1 (6 bases). V was cut by 3 bases and J by 4 bases, with 13 bases left in between. The CDR3 contains 15 residues. Germline V gives CDR1 MNHEY, CDR2 SMNVEV (reference sequence). The CDR3 region is CASSLSIQGNQPQHF. The CDR3 DNA reads TGTGCCAGCAGTTTGTCCATTCAGGGGAATCAGCCCCAGCATTTT.

The chain employs TRBV6-1 and TRBJ2-7, with 8 bases matching TRBD1. CDR3 length: 15 residues. The germline gives CDR1 MNHNS, CDR2 SASEGT. The V gene end was trimmed by 7 bases and the J gene end by 4 bases; junction bases not matched to a gene: 12. CDR3 residues: CASIYQGALIYEQYF. Written as DNA, the CDR3 is TGTGCCAGCATTTATCAGGGGGCGTTAATATACGAGCAGTACTTC.

A single count supports this clone. V is TRBV7-2 and J is TRBJ2-7, with 9 bases identical to TRBD2. The ends lost 6 bases at V and 5 bases at J; junction bases unmatched: 8. In germline, CDR1 is SGHTA, CDR2 FQGNSA. The CDR3 loop spans 14 amino acids. CDR3 DNA sequence: TGTGCCAGCAGATTTAGCGGGAGTAGCAACGAGCAGTACTTC. The encoded protein is CASRFSGSSNEQYF.

The chain uses TRBV28 and TRBJ1-5, with D perhaps TRBD1 (5 bases). With 8 bases removed from V and 4 bases from J, the gap between germline ends came to 15 bases. Germline V gene lookup returns CDR1 MDHEN and CDR2 SYDVKM. The CDR3 is 14 amino acids. The CDR3 spells CASSPGGGNQPQHF. DNA for the CDR3: TGTGCCAGCTCCCCCGGGGGGGGGAATCAGCCCCAGCATTTT.

The chain carries TRBV9 and TRBJ2-3; D is undetermined. The CDR3 covers 12 residues. V lost 4 bases and J 5 bases, leaving 8 bases between the germline ends. Germline V lookup: CDR1 SGDLS, CDR2 YYNGEE. The CDR3 loop is CASSQRRDTQYF. The CDR3 DNA sequence: TGTGCCAGCAGCCAGAGGAGAGATACGCAGTATTTT. The complete variable domain, with remaining parts taken from reference TRBV9 and TRBJ2-3, reads DSGVTQTPKHLITATGQRVTLRCSPRSGDLSVYWYQQSLDQGLQFLIQYYNGEERAKGNILERFSAQQFPDLHSELNLSSLELGDSALYFCASSQRRDTQYFGPGTRLTVL.

This clone was observed a few times. The rearrangement joins TRBV19 to TRBJ2-2; 13 bases match TRBD2. The V and J ends lost 5 bases and 1 base, in that order; junction bases with no gene match: 4. The CDR3 consists of 17 residues. Germline assignment: CDR1 LNHDA and CDR2 SQIVND (reference sequence). The CDR3 sequence: CASSSRTSGRNTGELFF. As DNA, the CDR3 is TGTGCCAGTAGTTCCCGGACTAGCGGGAGGAACACCGGGGAGCTGTTTTTT. Based on the CDR3 plus reference TRBV19 and TRBJ2-2, the full variable domain is DGGITQSPKYLFRKEGQNVTLSCEQNLNHDAMYWYRQDPGQGLRLIYYSQIVNDFQKGDIAEGYSVSREKKESFPLTVTSAQKNPTAFYLCASSSRTSGRNTGELFFGEGSRLTVL.

CDR3: CASSFIGPGQGREAFF. The CDR3 DNA sequence: TGCGCCAGCAGCTTTATAGGGCCGGGACAGGGTCGTGAAGCTTTCTTT. The chain joins TRBV5-1 to TRBJ1-1; TRBD1 aligns across 9 bases. V lost 2 bases and J lost 7; bases outside the gene matches: 12. Germline CDR1 SGHRS, CDR2 YFSETQ. The CDR3 loop spans 16 amino acids.

The rearrangement links TRBV7-2 to TRBJ2-1; possible D gene TRBD1, 6 bases. Germline V gives CDR1 SGHTA, CDR2 FQGNSA. This CDR3 has 16 amino acids. V lost 1 base, J lost 9 bases, and 19 bases lay in between. The CDR3 DNA follows: TGTGCCAGCAGCTTAGGACAACCGAAACAGGGTGGTGAGCAGTTCTTC. It encodes CASSLGQPKQGGEQFF.

The chain joins TRBV19 to TRBJ2-4; D is unresolved. With 8 bases removed from V and 2 bases from J, the gap between germline ends came to 10 bases. Germline assignment: CDR1 LNHDA and CDR2 SQIVND (reference sequence). The CDR3 covers 13 residues. This chain's CDR3 is CASATATKNIQYF. The CDR3 nucleotides are TGTGCCAGTGCCACAGCAACCAAAAACATTCAGTACTTC.

The genes are TRBV29-1 and TRBJ2-1; D is undetermined. Trimming took off 8 bases at V and 15 bases at J, with 17 bases between the two ends. The CDR3 has 10 residues. The germline V gene has CDR1 SQVTM and CDR2 ANQGSEA. CDR3 residues: CSRYRVRRFF. The CDR3 coding sequence is TGCAGCCGTTACCGGGTACGTCGGTTCTTC.

The chain links TRBV7-9 to TRBJ1-1; no reliable D call. This CDR3 contains 13 residues. Per germline, CDR1 SEHNR and CDR2 FQNEAQ (reference sequence). V was pared by 10 bases and J by 4 bases, with 16 bases between. CDR3 nucleotides: TGTGCCACACCCGCGGGCGCGGGCACTGAAGCTTTCTTT. Translating gives CATPAGAGTEAFF.

The rearrangement uses TRBV29-1 and TRBJ2-7; 10 bases line up with TRBD1. Germline V gives CDR1 SQVTM, CDR2 ANQGSEA. There are 12 residues in the CDR3. J was trimmed by 3 bases and V by 5 bases; bases with no gene match: 1. CDR3 residues: CSVRTGGYEQYF. CDR3 coding DNA: TGCAGCGTTAGGACAGGGGGCTACGAGCAGTACTTC.

CDR3 sequence: CASSPMGPTDTQYF. The CDR3 DNA reads as TGTGCCAGCTCACCAATGGGGCCCACAGATACGCAGTATTTT. V is TRBV18 and J is TRBJ2-3; D may be TRBD1 (5 bases). Germline CDR1 reads KGHSH; CDR2 reads LQKENI. V lost 2 bases, J lost 2 bases, and 8 bases lay in between. This CDR3 is built from 14 residues.

The chain joins TRBV4-3 to TRBJ1-2; TRBD1 aligns across 7 bases. Germline values: CDR1 LGHNA, CDR2 YSLEER. J was trimmed by 1 base and V by 3 bases; bases with no gene match: 11. This CDR3 is built from 17 residues. The CDR3 nucleotides read TGCGCCAGCAGCCAGGGACTCGGGACAGCCGTTAACTATGGCTACACCTTC. Amino acids: CASSQGLGTAVNYGYTF.

This sequence joins TRBV5-6 and TRBJ2-3; perhaps TRBD1 as D (6 bases). Trimming shortened V by 4 bases and J by 2 bases, and 14 bases separated the two germline ends. CDR1 is SGHDT, CDR2 YYEEEE, per germline. The CDR3 loop spans 15 amino acids. The CDR3, as DNA: TGTGCCAGCAGCCGGATCTGGACAGACACAGATACGCAGTATTTT. It yields the protein CASSRIWTDTDTQYF. The variable domain in full, completed from reference TRBV5-6 and TRBJ2-3, reads DAGVTQSPTHLIKTRGQQVTLRCSPKSGHDTVSWYQQALGQGPQFIFQYYEEEERQRGNFPDRFSGHQFPNYSSELNVNALLLGDSALYLCASSRIWTDTDTQYFGPGTRLTVL.

This clone was seen only a few times. This rearrangement joins TRBV5-4 to TRBJ2-7; no reliable D call. Germline V gene lookup returns CDR1 SGHNT and CDR2 YYREEE (reference sequence). The CDR3 totals 11 residues. Trimming removed 3 bases at V and 4 bases at J, with 5 bases between. CDR3 sequence (DNA): TGTGCCAGCAGCTCAGAATACGAGCAGTACTTC. Translating it yields CASSSEYEQYF.

In this sample, this clone turned up once. The rearrangement uses TRBV15 and TRBJ2-7; 7 bases agree with TRBD1. V gave up 3 bases and J gave up 3 bases; unmatched junction bases: 8. Germline CDR1 is LNHNV and CDR2 is YYDKDF (reference sequence). The CDR3 runs to 15 residues. In DNA, the CDR3 is TGTGCCACCAGCAGGGATCGGGACAGCCTCTACGAGCAGTACTTC. This sequence encodes CATSRDRDSLYEQYF. Filled out from reference TRBV15 and TRBJ2-7, the complete variable domain reads DAMVIQNPRYQVTQFGKPVTLSCSQTLNHNVMYWYQQKSSQAPKLLFHYYDKDFNNEADTPDNFQSRRPNTSFCFLDIRSPGLGDTAMYLCATSRDRDSLYEQYFGPGTRLTVT.

The chain links TRBV7-9 to TRBJ1-4, with a tentative D call TRBD1 (6 bases). This CDR3 comprises 15 residues. The V end was cut by 1 base, the J end by 3 bases, with 9 bases between. Germline values: CDR1 SEHNR, CDR2 FQNEAQ (reference sequence). CDR3 nucleotide sequence: TGTGCCAGCAGCTTAGATCGGACAGCTAATGAAAAACTGTTTTTT. This translates into CASSLDRTANEKLFF.

V gene TRBV14 combines with J gene TRBJ1-2; D unclear. The germline gives CDR1 SGHDN, CDR2 FVKESK. CDR3 length: 14 amino acids. The V and J ends lost 4 bases and 8 bases respectively, with 17 bases between them. The CDR3 here is CASSPSGGVWGYTF. CDR3 in DNA: TGTGCCAGCAGCCCCTCAGGCGGGGTTTGGGGCTACACCTTC.

V usage is TRBV19 and J usage is TRBJ1-3; D is unclear. The V and J ends lost 8 bases and 0 bases respectively, with 8 bases between them. Per germline, CDR1 LNHDA and CDR2 SQIVND (reference sequence). The CDR3 sequence is 13 residues long. The CDR3 protein is CASVRGSGNTIYF. Written as DNA, the CDR3 is TGTGCCAGTGTCAGAGGCTCTGGAAACACCATATATTTT.

Written as DNA, the CDR3 is TGTGCCAGCAGAGGATCGGACAGGGGACTCTCGAGCGAGCAGTACTTC. Its protein product is CASRGSDRGLSSEQYF. This chain joins TRBV28 and TRBJ2-7; 9 nucleotides match TRBD1. The germline gives CDR1 MDHEN, CDR2 SYDVKM. Losses at the gene ends were 6 bases for V and 6 bases for J; bases not matched to a gene: 15. The CDR3 has 16 residues. The variable domain in full, with the rest retrieved from reference TRBV28 and TRBJ2-7, is DVKVTQSSRYLVKRTGEKVFLECVQDMDHENMFWYRQDPGLGLRLIYFSYDVKMKEKGDIPEGYSVSREKKERFSLILESASTNQTSMYLCASRGSDRGLSSEQYFGPGTRLTVT.

This clone was seen a few times. CDR3 sequence (DNA): TGTGCCACAGGCGGGGGGGGAGAGCAGCCCCAGCATTTT. Encoded protein: CATGGGGEQPQHF. The V gene is TRBV6-5, the J gene TRBJ1-5, with D tentatively TRBD1 (5 bases). Trimming stripped 10 bases from V and 7 bases from J, with 17 bases between. This CDR3 spans 13 amino acids. Germline CDR1 reads MNHEY; CDR2 reads SVGAGI.